This TCR beta chain stems from a study of cytomegalovirus exposure and HLA in healthy donors. Study conclusions and caveats: Analyzed later, most CMV-associated TCR beta chains appeared HLA-restricted. TCR beta chains numbering more than 150 were designated cytomegalovirus-associated. Previously analyzed data showed that most TCR beta V segments were productive at a frequency of about 87% or about 30%.

Germline-derived CDR1 and CDR2 are SGHTA and FQGNSA. The CDR3 length is 15 residues. V lost 2 bases and J lost 3; bases outside the gene matches: 3. Vbeta (60) and Jbeta (13) primers were used in the PCR. Libraries were prepared by immunoSEQ multiplex PCR; TCRdb keeps only in-frame clonotypes and omits some of them. The sample yields 120,000 to 150,000 clones, over 75% seen once. On this clone: Antigen unknown.

This clonotype was sampled from a man aged 25 to 45 in good health and CMV-seropositive. Source material: PBMCs. The chain joins TRBV7-2 to TRBJ1-5; 8 nucleotides agree with TRBD1. In DNA form, the CDR3 reads TGTGCCAGCAGCTTACAACAGGGGGTCAATCAGCCCCAGCATTTT. Translation gives CASSLQQGVNQPQHF.